The TCR beta chain described here comes from a study of cytomegalovirus exposure and HLA in healthy donors. About this clone itself: Antigen unknown.

Findings and caveats of the study: Roughly uniform sequencing depth across donors was assumed, possibly incorrectly. Information on immune exposure was restricted to one variable (CMV serostatus).

Germline loops: CDR1 SGHVS, CDR2 FQNEAQ. J was trimmed by 0 bases and V by 5 bases; bases with no gene match: 12. The CDR3 is 18 residues long. The PCR employed 60 Vbeta primers together with 13 Jbeta primers. Sequencing was performed with immunoSEQ multiplex PCR; in TCRdb, only in-frame clones are kept and a portion is missing. The sample contains about 200,000 clones, over 70% of which appear only once. This TCR was sampled from a boy aged 2 to 9 in good health and CMV-seronegative. Source material: PBMCs. The chain has TRBV7-8 and TRBJ1-3; TRBD1 aligns across 8 bases. DNA of the CDR3: TGTGCCAGCAGCCGCGGGACAGGACGGTGGGACTCTGGAAACACCATATATTTT. Amino acids: CASSRGTGRWDSGNTIYF.